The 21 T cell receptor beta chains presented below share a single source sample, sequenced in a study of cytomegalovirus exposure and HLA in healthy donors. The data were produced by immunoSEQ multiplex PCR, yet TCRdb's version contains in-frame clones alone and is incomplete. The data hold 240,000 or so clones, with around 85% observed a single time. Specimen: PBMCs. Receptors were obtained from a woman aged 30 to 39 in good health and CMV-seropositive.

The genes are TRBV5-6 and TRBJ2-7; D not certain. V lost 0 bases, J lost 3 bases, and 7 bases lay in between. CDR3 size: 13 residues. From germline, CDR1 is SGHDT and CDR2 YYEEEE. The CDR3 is CASSLGIDYEQYF. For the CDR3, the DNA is TGTGCCAGCAGCTTGGGAATAGACTACGAGCAGTACTTC.

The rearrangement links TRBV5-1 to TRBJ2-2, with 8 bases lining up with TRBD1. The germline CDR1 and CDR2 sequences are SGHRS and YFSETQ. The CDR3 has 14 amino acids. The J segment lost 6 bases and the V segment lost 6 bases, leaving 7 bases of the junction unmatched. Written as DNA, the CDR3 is TGCGCCAGCACCGAACAGGGGGTATCCGGGGAGCTGTTTTTT. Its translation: CASTEQGVSGELFF.

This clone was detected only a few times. The CDR3 DNA sequence: TGTGCCAGCAGTTTATCGGGGACAGGGACTCTTAATCAGCCCCAGCATTTT. The encoded protein is CASSLSGTGTLNQPQHF. The rearrangement uses TRBV27 and TRBJ1-5; 9 bases align to TRBD1. The J segment lost 4 bases and the V segment lost 0 bases, leaving 7 bases of the junction unmatched. The CDR3 extends over 17 amino acids. CDR1 is MNHEY and CDR2 is SMNVEV in the germline V gene (reference sequence).

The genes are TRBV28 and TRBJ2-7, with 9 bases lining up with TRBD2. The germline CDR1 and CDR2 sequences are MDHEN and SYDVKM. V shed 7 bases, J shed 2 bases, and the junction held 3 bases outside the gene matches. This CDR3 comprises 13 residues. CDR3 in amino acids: CASKLAGTYEQYF. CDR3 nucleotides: TGTGCCAGCAAACTAGCGGGCACCTACGAGCAGTACTTC.

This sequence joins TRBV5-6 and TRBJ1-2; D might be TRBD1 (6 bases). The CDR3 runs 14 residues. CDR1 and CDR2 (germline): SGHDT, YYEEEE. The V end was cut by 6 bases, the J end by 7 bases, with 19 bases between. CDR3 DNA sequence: TGTGCCAGCACTTACACAGGGAAATGGTCTGGCTACACCTTC. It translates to CASTYTGKWSGYTF.

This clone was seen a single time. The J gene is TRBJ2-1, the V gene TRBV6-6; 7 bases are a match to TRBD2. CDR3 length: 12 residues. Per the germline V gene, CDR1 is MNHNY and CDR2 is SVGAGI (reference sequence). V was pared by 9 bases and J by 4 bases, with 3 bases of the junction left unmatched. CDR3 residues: CARLASYNEQFF. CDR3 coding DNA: TGTGCCAGACTAGCGTCGTACAATGAGCAGTTCTTC.

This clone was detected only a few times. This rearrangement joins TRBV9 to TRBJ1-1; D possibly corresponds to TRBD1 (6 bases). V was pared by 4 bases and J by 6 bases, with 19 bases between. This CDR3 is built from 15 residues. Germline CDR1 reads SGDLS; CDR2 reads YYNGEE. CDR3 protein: CASSPRTTGNAEAFF. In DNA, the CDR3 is TGTGCCAGCAGCCCACGGACCACAGGGAATGCTGAAGCTTTCTTT.

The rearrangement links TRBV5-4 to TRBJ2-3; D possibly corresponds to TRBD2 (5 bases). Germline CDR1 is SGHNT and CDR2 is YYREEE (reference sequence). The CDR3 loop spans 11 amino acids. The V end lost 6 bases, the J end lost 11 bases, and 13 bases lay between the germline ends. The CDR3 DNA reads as TGTGCCAGCACGGGGTTGAAAGGGCAGTATTTT. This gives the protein CASTGLKGQYF. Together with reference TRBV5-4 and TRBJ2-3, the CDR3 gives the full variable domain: ETGVTQSPTHLIKTRGQQVTLRCSSQSGHNTVSWYQQALGQGPQFIFQYYREEENGRGNFPPRFSGLQFPNYSSELNVNALELDDSALYLCASTGLKGQYFGPGTRLTVL.

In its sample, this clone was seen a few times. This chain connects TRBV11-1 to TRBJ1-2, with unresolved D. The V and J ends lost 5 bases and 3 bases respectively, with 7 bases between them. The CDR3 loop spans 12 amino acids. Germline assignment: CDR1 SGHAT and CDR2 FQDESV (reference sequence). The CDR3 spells CASSHSYYGYTF. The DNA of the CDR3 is TGTGCCAGCAGCCACTCGTACTATGGCTACACCTTC. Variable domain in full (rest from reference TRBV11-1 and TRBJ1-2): EAEVAQSPRYKITEKSQAVAFWCDPISGHATLYWYRQILGQGPELLVQFQDESVVDDSQLPKDRFSAERLKGVDSTLKIQPAELGDSAMYLCASSHSYYGYTFGSGTRLTVV.

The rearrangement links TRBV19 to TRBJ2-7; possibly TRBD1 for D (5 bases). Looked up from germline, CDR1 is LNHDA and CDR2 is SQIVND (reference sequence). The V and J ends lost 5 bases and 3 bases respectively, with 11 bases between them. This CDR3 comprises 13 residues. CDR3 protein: CASSLGQGYEQYF. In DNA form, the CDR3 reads TGTGCCAGTAGTTTGGGGCAGGGCTACGAGCAGTACTTC.

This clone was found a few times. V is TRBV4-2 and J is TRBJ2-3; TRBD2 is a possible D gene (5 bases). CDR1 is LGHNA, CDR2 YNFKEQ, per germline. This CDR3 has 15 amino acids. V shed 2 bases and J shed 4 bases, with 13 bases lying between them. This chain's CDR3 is CASSQPAREADTQYF. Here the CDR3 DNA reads TGTGCCAGCAGCCAACCGGCGAGGGAAGCAGATACGCAGTATTTT.

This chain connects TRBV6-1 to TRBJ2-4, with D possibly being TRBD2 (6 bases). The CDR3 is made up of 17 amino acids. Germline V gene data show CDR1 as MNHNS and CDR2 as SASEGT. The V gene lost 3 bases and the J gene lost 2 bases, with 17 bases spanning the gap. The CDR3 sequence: CASSDYAGGSTKNIQYF. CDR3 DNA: TGTGCCAGCAGTGATTATGCCGGGGGTAGCACCAAAAACATTCAGTACTTC.

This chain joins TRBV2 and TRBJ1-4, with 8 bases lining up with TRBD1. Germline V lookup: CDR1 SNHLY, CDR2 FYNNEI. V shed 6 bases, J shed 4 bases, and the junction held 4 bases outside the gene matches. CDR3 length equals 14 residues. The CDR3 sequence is CASSTGGGNEKLFF. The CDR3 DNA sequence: TGTGCCAGCAGCACAGGGGGGGGTAATGAAAAACTGTTTTTT.

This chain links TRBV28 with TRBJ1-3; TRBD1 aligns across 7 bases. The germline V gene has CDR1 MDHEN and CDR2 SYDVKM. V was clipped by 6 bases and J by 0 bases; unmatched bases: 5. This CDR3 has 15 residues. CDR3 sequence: CASRTGELSGNTIYF. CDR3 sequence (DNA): TGTGCCAGCAGAACAGGGGAGCTCTCTGGAAACACCATATATTTT.

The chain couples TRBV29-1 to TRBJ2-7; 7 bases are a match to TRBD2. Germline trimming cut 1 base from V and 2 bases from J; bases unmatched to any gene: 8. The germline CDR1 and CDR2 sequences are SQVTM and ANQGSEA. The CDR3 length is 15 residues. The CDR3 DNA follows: TGCAGCGTTGAAGGGAGAGAGGGAGGGACCTACGAGCAGTACTTC. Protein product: CSVEGREGGTYEQYF.

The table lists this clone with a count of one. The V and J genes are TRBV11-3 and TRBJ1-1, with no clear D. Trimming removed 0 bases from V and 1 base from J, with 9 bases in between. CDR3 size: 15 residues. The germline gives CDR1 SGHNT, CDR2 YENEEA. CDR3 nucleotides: TGTGCCAGCAGCTTAGAGCGCGGCGGGAACACTGAAGCTTTCTTT. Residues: CASSLERGGNTEAFF.

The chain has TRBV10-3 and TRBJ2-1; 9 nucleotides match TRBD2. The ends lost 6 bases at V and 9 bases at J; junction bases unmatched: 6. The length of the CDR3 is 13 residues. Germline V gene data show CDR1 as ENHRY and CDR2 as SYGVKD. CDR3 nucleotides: TGTGCCATCAGGGCTAGCGGGACCCGTGAGCAGTTCTTC. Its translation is CAIRASGTREQFF.

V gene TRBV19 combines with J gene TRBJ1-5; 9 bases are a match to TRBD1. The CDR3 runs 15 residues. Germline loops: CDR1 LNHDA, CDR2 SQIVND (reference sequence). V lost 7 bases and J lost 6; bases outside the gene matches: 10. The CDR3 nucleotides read TGTGCCAGTATGAGGGACAGGGAAGGTGGTCAGCCCCAGCATTTT. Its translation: CASMRDREGGQPQHF.

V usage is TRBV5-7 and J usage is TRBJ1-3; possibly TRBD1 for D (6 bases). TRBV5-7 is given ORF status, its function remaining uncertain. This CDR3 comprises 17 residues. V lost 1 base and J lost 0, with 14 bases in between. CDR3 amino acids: CASSLWGQLGSGNTIYF. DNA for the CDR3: TGTGCCAGCAGCTTGTGGGGACAACTCGGCTCTGGAAACACCATATATTTT.

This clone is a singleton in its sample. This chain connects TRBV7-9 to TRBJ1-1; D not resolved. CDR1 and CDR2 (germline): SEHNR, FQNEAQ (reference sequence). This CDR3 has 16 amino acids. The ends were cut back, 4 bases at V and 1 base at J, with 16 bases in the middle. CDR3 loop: CASSSIPRPENTEAFF. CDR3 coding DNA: TGTGCCAGCAGCTCCATCCCGAGGCCGGAGAACACTGAAGCTTTCTTT.

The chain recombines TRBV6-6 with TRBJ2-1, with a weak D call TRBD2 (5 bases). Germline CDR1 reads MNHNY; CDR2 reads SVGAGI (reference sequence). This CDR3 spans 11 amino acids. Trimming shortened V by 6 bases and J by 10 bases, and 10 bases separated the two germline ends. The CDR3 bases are TGTGCCAGCAGCCTTACTAGAGAGCAGTTCTTC. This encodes CASSLTREQFF.